This is a list of T cell receptor beta chains from one sample in a study of blood T cells in healthy people across ages. TCRdb re-called the 5' RACE reads through MiXCR, storing one row per CDR3 protein. The table has around 900,000 distinct CDR3 sequences, about 28% seen once. Sequenced: blood. The receptors originated from an elderly woman in good health. Both conserved end residues are part of each CDR3. The D gene is left open where the match is weak. Rows may omit the clone size; those that give it use once, few, many or a size class.

V gene: TRBV11-3
J gene: TRBJ2-5
D gene: .
clone size: few
CDR3 DNA: TGTGCCAGCAGCTTTACGGCAGGGAGTGAGACCCAGTACTTC
CDR3 protein: CASSFTAGSETQYF

V gene: TRBV3-1
J gene: TRBJ1-2
D gene: .
clone size: .
CDR3 DNA: TGTGCCAGCAGCCAAGATTTCCAGGGAGGCTATGACTACACCTTC
CDR3 protein: CASSQDFQGGYDYTF

V gene: TRBV6-4
J gene: TRBJ2-1
D gene: TRBD1
clone size: few
CDR3 DNA: TGTGCCAGCAGTGACGGGACAGGGCTAAATGAGCAGTTCTTC
CDR3 protein: CASSDGTGLNEQFF

V gene: TRBV24-1
J gene: TRBJ2-1
D gene: TRBD2
clone size: many
CDR3 DNA: TGTGCCACCAGTGGGCTAGCGGGGGAGTACAATGAGCAGTTCTTC
CDR3 protein: CATSGLAGEYNEQFF

V gene: TRBV18
J gene: TRBJ1-3
D gene: .
clone size: few
CDR3 DNA: TGTGCCAGCTCACCTTACGGATCCTCTGGAAACACCATATATTTT
CDR3 protein: CASSPYGSSGNTIYF

V gene: TRBV2
J gene: TRBJ2-5
D gene: .
clone size: .
CDR3 DNA: TGTGCCAGCACCTTGCAGCCCCAAGAGACCCAGTACTTC
CDR3 protein: CASTLQPQETQYF

V gene: TRBV12-3/TRBV12-4
J gene: TRBJ1-1
D gene: .
clone size: few
CDR3 DNA: TGTGCCAGCAGGACAAAAGGGGGCACTGAAGCTTTCTTT
CDR3 protein: CASRTKGGTEAFF

V gene: TRBV7-2
J gene: TRBJ2-7
D gene: .
clone size: many
CDR3 DNA: TGTGCCAGCAGCTTAGCGACAAGGACTGGGGAGCAGTACTTC
CDR3 protein: CASSLATRTGEQYF

V gene: TRBV29-1
J gene: TRBJ1-2
D gene: TRBD1
clone size: .
CDR3 DNA: TGCAGCGTCCGACAGGGGGGTTATGGCTACACCTTC
CDR3 protein: CSVRQGGYGYTF

V gene: TRBV6-1
J gene: TRBJ2-4
D gene: .
clone size: .
CDR3 DNA: TGTACCAGCAGCTTTGACTGGGTTCGGGAGCAGTACTTC
CDR3 protein: CTSSFDWVREQYF

V gene: TRBV20-1
J gene: TRBJ2-6
D gene: .
clone size: many
CDR3 DNA: TGCGCCACAGTGGGGACTGGTGGGGCCAACGTCCTGACTTTC
CDR3 protein: CATVGTGGANVLTF

V gene: TRBV7-2
J gene: TRBJ1-1
D gene: .
clone size: .
CDR3 DNA: TGTGCCAGCAGCCCTGGGGCACTTTCCACTGAAGCTTTCTTT
CDR3 protein: CASSPGALSTEAFF

V gene: TRBV3-1
J gene: TRBJ1-5
D gene: .
clone size: .
CDR3 DNA: TGTGCCAGCAGCCAAGGGCTCACGGGGGGAGGGAAAAATCAGCCCCAGCATTTT
CDR3 protein: CASSQGLTGGGKNQPQHF

V gene: TRBV20-1
J gene: TRBJ2-7
D gene: .
clone size: many
CDR3 DNA: TGCAGTGCTAGAGACGCGGGACTCTCGCGCGAGCAGTACTTC
CDR3 protein: CSARDAGLSREQYF

V gene: TRBV21-1
J gene: TRBJ2-3
D gene: .
clone size: .
CDR3 DNA: TGTGCCAGCATCCAGGGGGTACGGTCAGATACGCAGTATTTT
CDR3 protein: CASIQGVRSDTQYF

V gene: TRBV6-2/TRBV6-3
J gene: TRBJ2-6
D gene: .
clone size: many
CDR3 DNA: TGTGCCAGCAGTTACCTATCACCTGGGGCCAACGTCCTGACTTTC
CDR3 protein: CASSYLSPGANVLTF

V gene: TRBV20-1
J gene: TRBJ2-7
D gene: .
clone size: many
CDR3 DNA: TGCAGTGCTAGAGATCTCCATACCAGCTACGAGCAGTACTTC
CDR3 protein: CSARDLHTSYEQYF

V gene: TRBV10-3
J gene: TRBJ2-3
D gene: .
clone size: many
CDR3 DNA: TGTGCCATCCGGCGGGAAGATACGCAGTATTTT
CDR3 protein: CAIRREDTQYF

V gene: TRBV7-8
J gene: TRBJ2-1
D gene: .
clone size: many
CDR3 DNA: TGTGCCAGCAGCTTAGCAGGATTCCAAGGTGAGCAGTTCTTC
CDR3 protein: CASSLAGFQGEQFF

V gene: TRBV30
J gene: TRBJ1-2
D gene: .
clone size: .
CDR3 DNA: TGTGCCTGGAGTGTACCGCAGCGCGGGAACTATGGCTACACCTTC
CDR3 protein: CAWSVPQRGNYGYTF

V gene: TRBV7-2
J gene: TRBJ2-7
D gene: TRBD1
clone size: .
CDR3 DNA: TGTGCCAGCAGCTTGTCCGGGACAGGGGGTAGCGAGCAGTACTTC
CDR3 protein: CASSLSGTGGSEQYF

V gene: TRBV5-5
J gene: TRBJ2-5
D gene: .
clone size: .
CDR3 DNA: TGTGCCAGCAGCTGGGAAATCGGGGGAGGCGAAGAGACCCAGTACTTC
CDR3 protein: CASSWEIGGGEETQYF

V gene: TRBV28
J gene: TRBJ1-2
D gene: TRBD1
clone size: .
CDR3 DNA: TGTGCCAGCAGTTTAGGAGGGACAGCGCCCAGGGTGGGCTACACCTTC
CDR3 protein: CASSLGGTAPRVGYTF

V gene: TRBV11-2
J gene: TRBJ2-5
D gene: .
clone size: .
CDR3 DNA: TGTGCCAGCAGCTTAGGGGACGGGGACCAAGAGACCCAGTACTTC
CDR3 protein: CASSLGDGDQETQYF

V gene: TRBV4-3
J gene: TRBJ2-2
D gene: TRBD2
clone size: few
CDR3 DNA: TGCGCCAGCAGCCAACGGAGGGAGGGAATCACCGGGGAGCTGTTTTTT
CDR3 protein: CASSQRREGITGELFF

V gene: TRBV9
J gene: TRBJ2-3
D gene: TRBD2
clone size: .
CDR3 DNA: TGTGCCAGCAGCGTAGGACTGGCGGGGGGGAATTATGGGACAGATACGCAGTATTTT
CDR3 protein: CASSVGLAGGNYGTDTQYF

V gene: TRBV5-1
J gene: TRBJ2-5
D gene: TRBD1
clone size: many
CDR3 DNA: TGCGCCAGCAGCTCGGGACCAGGACAGGGGGGAGAGACCCAGTACTTC
CDR3 protein: CASSSGPGQGGETQYF